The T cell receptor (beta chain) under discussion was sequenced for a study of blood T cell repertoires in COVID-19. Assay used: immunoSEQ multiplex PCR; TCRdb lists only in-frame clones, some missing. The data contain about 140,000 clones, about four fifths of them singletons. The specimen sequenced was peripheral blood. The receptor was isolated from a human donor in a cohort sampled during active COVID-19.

The CDR3 spells CASSLRGSGQPQHF. CDR3 sequence (DNA): TGTGCCAGCAGTCTCCGGGGATCGGGCCAGCCCCAGCATTTT. This rearrangement joins TRBV9 to TRBJ1-5; D is unclear. Germline V gene sequence: CDR1 SGDLS, CDR2 YYNGEE. V lost 5 bases, J lost 7 bases, and 16 bases lay in between. This CDR3 spans 14 amino acids. Full variable domain (outside the CDR3, taken from reference TRBV9 and TRBJ1-5): DSGVTQTPKHLITATGQRVTLRCSPRSGDLSVYWYQQSLDQGLQFLIQYYNGEERAKGNILERFSAQQFPDLHSELNLSSLELGDSALYFCASSLRGSGQPQHFGDGTRLSIL.